Listed here are 18 T cell receptor beta chains from one sample, sequenced in a study of blood T cell repertoires in COVID-19 (TCRdb year 2020). The method behind the library was the immunoSEQ multiplex PCR assay. In its TCRdb copy, this immuneACCESS table keeps in-frame sequences only and misses some clones. Where compared with another copy, unresolved V genes explain less than half of these, and the others have no known cause. Recorded for this sample are some 400,000 clones; approximately 86% of them occurred a single time. The ten largest clones add up to about 2.9% of the sample. The sample taken for sequencing was peripheral blood. All receptors come from a human donor in a cohort sampled during active COVID-19.

The chain joins TRBV9 to TRBJ2-5; weak D call: TRBD2 (6 bases). This CDR3 contains 14 residues. From germline, CDR1 is SGDLS and CDR2 YYNGEE. V was shortened by 4 bases and J by 1 base, with 11 bases between the two germline ends. The CDR3 DNA sequence: TGTGCCAGCAGCCCCCGGGACTTCCAAGAGACCCAGTACTTC. Protein: CASSPRDFQETQYF.

J is TRBJ2-1 and V is TRBV29-1; 14 bases are a match to TRBD2. V lost 6 bases and J lost 6; bases outside the gene matches: 4. In germline, CDR1 is SQVTM, CDR2 ANQGSEA. The CDR3 consists of 14 residues. DNA for the CDR3: TGCAGCGTGGGGGGACTAGCGGGAGTCAATGAGCAGTTCTTC. It specifies CSVGGLAGVNEQFF.

This rearrangement joins TRBV19 to TRBJ2-3; no firm D call. The V gene's germline CDR1 is LNHDA and CDR2 SQIVND (reference sequence). The ends were cut back, 3 bases at V and 6 bases at J, with 13 bases in the middle. The CDR3 consists of 14 residues. For the CDR3, the DNA is TGTGCCAGTAGTATCGGCGAGGAGCTCGATACGCAGTATTTT. This gives the protein CASSIGEELDTQYF.

J is TRBJ2-5 and V is TRBV7-8, with 8 bases matching TRBD1. The V and J ends lost 5 bases and 2 bases, in that order; junction bases with no gene match: 4. Germline values: CDR1 SGHVS, CDR2 FQNEAQ. The CDR3 is 14 residues long. In DNA, the CDR3 is TGTGCCAGCAGCCCCGGACAGGGTCAAGAGACCCAGTACTTC. Amino acid sequence: CASSPGQGQETQYF.

The V call is TRBV6-6, the J call TRBJ2-1; TRBD2 agrees at 9 bases. Germline-derived CDR1 and CDR2 are MNHNY and SVGAGI (reference sequence). The V gene end was trimmed by 0 bases and the J gene end by 16 bases; junction bases not matched to a gene: 10. There are 14 residues in the CDR3. CDR3 protein: CASSYSSSREGRFF. The CDR3 coding sequence is TGTGCCAGCAGTTACTCGAGTTCGCGGGAGGGCCGTTTCTTC.

This sequence joins TRBV5-4 and TRBJ1-2; 8 positions match TRBD1. CDR3 length: 14 residues. V was pared by 5 bases and J by 1 base, with 4 bases of the junction left unmatched. Germline V gene lookup returns CDR1 SGHNT and CDR2 YYREEE (reference sequence). The CDR3 loop reads CASSPDRGNYGYTF. The DNA for the CDR3 is TGTGCCAGCAGTCCCGACAGGGGTAACTATGGCTACACCTTC. The full variable domain, with the rest looked up from reference TRBV5-4 and TRBJ1-2, is ETGVTQSPTHLIKTRGQQVTLRCSSQSGHNTVSWYQQALGQGPQFIFQYYREEENGRGNFPPRFSGLQFPNYSSELNVNALELDDSALYLCASSPDRGNYGYTFGSGTRLTVV.

J is TRBJ1-2 and V is TRBV3-1 (or the pseudogene TRBV3-2); the match to TRBD1 covers 7 bases. Germline CDR1 reads LGHDT; CDR2 reads YNNKEL (reference sequence). With 4 bases clipped from V and 4 bases from J, the junction kept 12 bases outside the gene matches. The CDR3 is 16 residues long. As DNA, the CDR3 is TGTGCCAGCAGCCCACTCTCTAGAGGGGGCGGCTATGGCTACACCTTC. The encoded protein is CASSPLSRGGGYGYTF.

The chain combines TRBV5-8 with TRBJ2-3, with 8 bases identical to TRBD1. The V gene's germline CDR1 is SGHTS and CDR2 YDEGEE. Trimming at V came to 2 bases and at J to 1 base, leaving 6 bases not matched to a gene. The CDR3 has 16 amino acids. The CDR3 DNA follows: TGTGCCAGCAGCTTACGGACAGGGTTAGGCACAGATACGCAGTATTTT. As protein: CASSLRTGLGTDTQYF.

V is TRBV30 and J is TRBJ1-1; 7 bases match TRBD1. The CDR3 loop spans 14 amino acids. J lost 1 base, V lost 5 bases, and 7 bases had no gene match. Germline V CDR1 and CDR2: GTSNPN, SVGIG (reference sequence). The CDR3 DNA is TGTGCCTGGTCCTTCGGGACAGCGAACACTGAAGCTTTCTTT. It yields the protein CAWSFGTANTEAFF.

The chain recombines TRBV28 with TRBJ1-2; D is unresolved. V was shortened by 0 bases and J by 2 bases, with 10 bases between the two germline ends. CDR1 is MDHEN and CDR2 is SYDVKM in the germline V gene. This CDR3 region has 15 residues. CDR3 coding DNA: TGTGCCAGCAGTTTATGGCAGGTTCTCAACTATGGCTACACCTTC. This sequence encodes CASSLWQVLNYGYTF.

This clone has only a few counts. CDR3 sequence: CASSLSGRGEAFF. The CDR3 nucleotides are TGCGCCAGCAGCCTGTCGGGCAGGGGTGAAGCTTTCTTT. The V call is TRBV5-1, the J call TRBJ1-1; a weak D match, TRBD1 (6 bases). CDR3 length equals 13 residues. The germline V gene encodes CDR1 SGHRS and CDR2 YFSETQ. V was trimmed by 4 bases and J by 7 bases, leaving 14 bases between them.

This chain links TRBV7-2 with TRBJ2-2; 7 bases align to TRBD1. In germline, CDR1 is SGHTA, CDR2 FQGNSA. Trimming removed 0 bases from V and 7 bases from J; junction bases left unmatched: 8. This CDR3 spans 16 amino acids. CDR3: CASSLAPGQYYGELFF. In DNA form, the CDR3 reads TGTGCCAGCAGCTTAGCTCCGGGACAGTATTACGGGGAGCTGTTTTTT.

DNA of the CDR3: TGTGCCAGCAGTCGCTACGTCTCGGTCCTTGAAGCTTTCTTT. This encodes CASSRYVSVLEAFF. The V and J genes are TRBV28 and TRBJ1-1, with unresolved D. Germline assignment: CDR1 MDHEN and CDR2 SYDVKM. V was pared by 5 bases and J by 7 bases, with 17 bases between. This CDR3 has 14 amino acids. The whole variable domain, remainder taken from reference TRBV28 and TRBJ1-1, is DVKVTQSSRYLVKRTGEKVFLECVQDMDHENMFWYRQDPGLGLRLIYFSYDVKMKEKGDIPEGYSVSREKKERFSLILESASTNQTSMYLCASSRYVSVLEAFFGQGTRLTVV.

The V call is TRBV30, the J call TRBJ2-7; 9 bases align to TRBD2. The V segment lost 4 bases and the J segment 2 bases; nucleotides outside the gene matches: 3. Germline CDR1 GTSNPN, CDR2 SVGIG (reference sequence). The CDR3 has 13 amino acids. The CDR3 sequence is CAWKSSGAYEQYF. Here the CDR3 DNA reads TGTGCCTGGAAATCTAGCGGGGCCTACGAGCAGTACTTC.

The rearrangement uses TRBV28 and TRBJ2-7; 9 nucleotides match TRBD1. Germline V gene sequence: CDR1 MDHEN, CDR2 SYDVKM. The CDR3 extends over 14 amino acids. Trimming at V came to 6 bases and at J to 6 bases, leaving 9 bases not matched to a gene. The DNA of the CDR3 is TGTGCCAGCAGCACTCAACAGGGGGCTCGCGAGCAGTACTTC. Amino acid sequence: CASSTQQGAREQYF.

The chain is built from TRBV6-6 and TRBJ1-1; a possible D gene is TRBD1 (5 bases). V lost 0 bases, J lost 3 bases, and 8 bases lay in between. The germline V gene has CDR1 MNHNY and CDR2 SVGAGI (reference sequence). This CDR3 has 14 amino acids. The CDR3 DNA follows: TGTGCCAGCAGTTACTCGGGAGGGGACACTGAAGCTTTCTTT. Translation gives CASSYSGGDTEAFF.

The V call is TRBV3-1 (or the pseudogene TRBV3-2), the J call TRBJ1-2; the D is unclear. The CDR3 length is 17 residues. Trimming left V 1 base short and J 7 bases short, with 22 bases between. CDR1 and CDR2 from the germline V gene are LGHDT and YNNKEL (reference sequence). CDR3 DNA: TGTGCCAGCAGCCAAGGACCCGGGATGGAGGGCGATGGTGGCTACACCTTC. Protein: CASSQGPGMEGDGGYTF.

In regard to this clone: The sample contains more than one DNA sequence encoding this CDR3. The V gene is TRBV6-5, the J gene TRBJ2-3; tentative D call: TRBD2 (6 bases). Germline loops: CDR1 MNHEY, CDR2 SVGAGI. This CDR3 is 13 amino acids long. Trimming removed 0 bases from V and 6 bases from J, with 7 bases in between. The CDR3, as DNA: TGTGCCAGCAGTTACTCGCGGGACGATACGCAGTATTTT. It is translated as CASSYSRDDTQYF.